The TCR beta chain described here comes from a study of shared clonotypes between healthy human individuals. To note about this clone: What it recognizes is unknown.

Findings and caveats of the study: Rarefaction analysis demonstrated incomplete sorted-subset sequencing notwithstanding large depth. Estimated clonotype richness was generally higher in naive than memory subsets. Non-shared clonotypes displayed generation probabilities falling below those of clonotypes present in all four donors.

CD45RO-negative cells were positively selected for CCR7, leaving out terminally differentiated effector memory CD45RA+ cells. Each PCR replicate from the sorted subsets contained about 200 ng DNA, which is 25,000 to 30,000 T cell genomes. Profiling relied on immunoSEQ multiplex PCR, and the TCRdb table lists in-frame clones only, not all of them. The table shows more than 600,000 clones, with 92% occurring only once. V trimming: 0 bases; J trimming: 3 bases; junction bases outside the gene matches: 3. Germline values: CDR1 MNHNY, CDR2 SVGAGI (reference sequence). This CDR3 is 15 amino acids long. What was sequenced was naive CD8+ T cells sorted from blood. This TCR was recovered from a man aged 25 to 45 in good health. The rearrangement links TRBV6-6 to TRBJ1-1; 8 nucleotides align to TRBD1. CDR3 amino acids: CASSYSVDRDTEAFF. The CDR3 DNA reads as TGTGCCAGCAGTTACTCGGTGGACAGGGACACTGAAGCTTTCTTT.